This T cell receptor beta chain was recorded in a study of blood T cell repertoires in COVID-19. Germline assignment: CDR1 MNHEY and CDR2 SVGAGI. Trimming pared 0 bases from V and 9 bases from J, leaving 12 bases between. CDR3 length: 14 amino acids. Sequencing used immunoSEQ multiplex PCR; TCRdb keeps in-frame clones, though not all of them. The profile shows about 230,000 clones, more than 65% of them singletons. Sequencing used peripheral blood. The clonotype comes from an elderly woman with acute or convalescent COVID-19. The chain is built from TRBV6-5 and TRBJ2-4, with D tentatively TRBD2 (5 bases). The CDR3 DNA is TGTGCCAGCAGTTACTCGACGCCCAGCGGCATTCAGTACTTC. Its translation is CASSYSTPSGIQYF.